The rows below give T cell receptor beta chains drawn from one sample of a study of neoadjuvant anti-PD-1 for oral cavity cancer. Sequencing was performed with immunoSEQ multiplex PCR; in TCRdb, only in-frame clones are kept and a portion is missing. The table lists about 32,000 clones, approximately 80% of them singletons. The starting material was PBMCs, obtained after nivolumab (anti-PD-1) treatment. These TCRs come from a person aged 35-79 years with oral cavity squamous cell carcinoma. CDR3s include the opening cysteine and the closing phenylalanine or tryptophan. The D gene is left open where the match is weak. Clone size is given for some rows only: seen once, a few or many times, or a class if the clone is expanded.

size	V	D	J	DNA	CDR3
NA	TRBV28	TRBD1	TRBJ2-2	TGTGCCAGCAGTCCTCTCCGGACAGGGGACGGGAACACCGGGGAGCTGTTTTTT	CASSPLRTGDGNTGELFF
NA	TRBV27	NA	TRBJ2-7	TGTGCCAGCAGTTTAAAGATACAGCCTACCTACGAGCAGTACTTC	CASSLKIQPTYEQYF
few	TRBV6-1	NA	TRBJ1-5	TGTGCCAGCAGGGTTATTAGCAATCAGCCCCAGCATTTT	CASRVISNQPQHF
NA	TRBV6-4	NA	TRBJ1-6	TGTGCCAGCAGTGAGGGGGGACTTTTCGATTCACCCCTCCACTTT	CASSEGGLFDSPLHF
NA	TRBV29-1	NA	TRBJ2-5	TGCAGCGTTGAGAGAGGGGAAGAGACCCAGTACTTC	CSVERGEETQYF
NA	TRBV7-7	NA	TRBJ1-1	TGTGCCAGCAGCTTAGCGGAGAACACTGAAGCTTTCTTT	CASSLAENTEAFF
NA	TRBV2	TRBD1	TRBJ2-7	TGTGCCAGCAGCGCACGTGGGACAGCCGAGCAGTACTTC	CASSARGTAEQYF
NA	TRBV2	TRBD2	TRBJ2-1	TGTGCCAGCAGTGAAGCGCGTGCTAGCGGACGATACAATGAGCAGTTCTTC	CASSEARASGRYNEQFF
NA	TRBV9	TRBD1	TRBJ2-7	TGTGCCAGCAGCGTCATGGACAGGGGGTACGAGCAGTACTTC	CASSVMDRGYEQYF
NA	TRBV5-1	TRBD2	TRBJ2-1	TGCGCCAGCAGCACCAGACTAGCGGGGGGTTCCTACAATGAGCAGTTCTTC	CASSTRLAGGSYNEQFF
once	TRBV14	TRBD1	TRBJ2-7	TGTGCCAGCAGCCTCTCTCCCCCCGGACAGGGTTCCGAGCAGTACTTC	CASSLSPPGQGSEQYF
NA	TRBV4-3	TRBD2	TRBJ2-1	TGCGCCAGCAGCGGGCGGGGGGGCGAGCTCAATGAGCAGTTCTTC	CASSGRGGELNEQFF
NA	TRBV30	NA	TRBJ2-7	TGTGCCTGGAGTCCCCTCGGACGGGTTCTCTACGAGCAGTACTTC	CAWSPLGRVLYEQYF
NA	TRBV14	TRBD1	TRBJ2-2	TGTGCCAGCAGCAGGGGACAGGGGGCCGTCGGGGAGCTGTTTTTT	CASSRGQGAVGELFF
NA	TRBV19	NA	TRBJ1-5	TGTGCCAGTACAGCCCTTGAACGCAATCAGCCCCAGCATTTT	CASTALERNQPQHF
NA	TRBV7-9	NA	TRBJ1-1	TGTGCCAGCCGTTCACCTACAGGATCCACTGAAGCTTTCTTT	CASRSPTGSTEAFF
NA	TRBV4-1	TRBD2	TRBJ2-3	TGCGCCAGCAGCCAAGGGAGGACTAGCGGGGGGCCAAATACGCAGTATTTT	CASSQGRTSGGPNTQYF
NA	TRBV30	NA	TRBJ2-2	TGTGCCTGGAGTGGGGCACGCACCGGGGAGCTGTTTTTT	CAWSGARTGELFF
NA	TRBV15	TRBD1	TRBJ2-7	TGTGCCACCAGCACCACAGGGGACGAGCAGTACTTC	CATSTTGDEQYF
NA	TRBV10-3	NA	TRBJ2-2	TGTGCCATCAGTGAGTCAGGCAGAAACACCGGGGAGCTGTTTTTT	CAISESGRNTGELFF
NA	TRBV7-2	NA	TRBJ2-2	TGTGCCAGCAGCGCCTACAGGGAGACCGGGGAGCTGTTTTTT	CASSAYRETGELFF
few	TRBV27	NA	TRBJ1-1	TGTGCCAGCAGTATTCAGGGTGTGGGTATCACTGAAGCTTTCTTT	CASSIQGVGITEAFF
NA	TRBV5-1	NA	TRBJ2-5	TGCGCCAGCAGCTTGGGACAGCAAGAGACCCAGTACTTC	CASSLGQQETQYF
NA	TRBV19	NA	TRBJ1-1	TGTGCCAGTAGCACGGACGTGGCTGAAGCTTTCTTT	CASSTDVAEAFF
NA	TRBV18	TRBD1	TRBJ2-7	TGTGCCAGCTCTCAACCGGGACAGGGGTTCTACGAGCAGTACTTC	CASSQPGQGFYEQYF
NA	TRBV20-1	NA	TRBJ2-7	TGCAGTGCTAGCCACAACGAGCAGTACTTC	CSASHNEQYF
NA	TRBV7-9	TRBD1	TRBJ2-5	TGTGCCAGCAGCTTAGTCGGGGACAGGGCAGAAGAGACCCAGTACTTC	CASSLVGDRAEETQYF
few	TRBV19	NA	TRBJ2-2	TGTGCCAGTAGTACCCTCCGCAGGGGAATAAAAGGAGGGGAGCTGTTTTTT	CASSTLRRGIKGGELFF
NA	TRBV20-1	NA	TRBJ2-7	TGCAGTGCTAGTGTGGGATACGAGCAGTACTTC	CSASVGYEQYF
NA	TRBV9	TRBD2	TRBJ2-2	TGTGCCAGCAGCACCCGGACTAGCGAGACCTTTACTTCTAACCCCGGGGAGCTGTTTTTT	CASSTRTSETFTSNPGELFF
NA	TRBV7-9	NA	TRBJ2-7	TGTGCCAGCAGCACAAGTGGGGGTCCAGCGCCAACCTACGAGCAGTACTTC	CASSTSGGPAPTYEQYF
NA	TRBV7-2	NA	TRBJ2-1	TGTGCCAGCAGCCCCGGCAGGGGTAAGGGTGAGCAGTTCTTC	CASSPGRGKGEQFF
NA	TRBV4-3	NA	TRBJ1-2	TGCGCCAGCAGCCAAGATGTATCGGGTTCTACGGGTGGCTACACCTTC	CASSQDVSGSTGGYTF
few	TRBV19	TRBD1	TRBJ1-5	TGTGCCAGTAGTCCTTGGACAGGGGGTCAGCCCCAGCATTTT	CASSPWTGGQPQHF
NA	TRBV5-1	TRBD1	TRBJ2-3	TGCGCCAGCAGCTTACCCGGGACAGCGAGCACAGATACGCAGTATTTT	CASSLPGTASTDTQYF
few	TRBV5-1	NA	TRBJ2-3	TGCGCCAGCGACAGGGAGGGCCCTACAGATACGCAGTATTTT	CASDREGPTDTQYF
NA	TRBV19	TRBD1	TRBJ1-2	TGTGCCAGTACCCCGGGACAGAGGGCCTATGGCTACACCTTC	CASTPGQRAYGYTF
NA	TRBV19	NA	TRBJ1-1	TGTGCCAGCACAACAAACGGTCTCAACACCGAAGCTTTCTTT	CASTTNGLNTEAFF
NA	TRBV6-6	TRBD2	TRBJ2-2	TGTGCCAGCAGTAGGACTAGCGGGGGGAACGGGGAGCTGTTTTTT	CASSRTSGGNGELFF
few	TRBV30	NA	TRBJ1-2	TGTGCCTGGAGTGTACAGGGTATCTACGGCTACACCTTC	CAWSVQGIYGYTF
NA	TRBV5-5	TRBD2	TRBJ2-7	TGTGCCAGCAGCTCTCGCCACTTGACTAGCGGGGGCTACGAGCAGTACTTC	CASSSRHLTSGGYEQYF
NA	TRBV4-1	NA	TRBJ1-2	TGCGCCAGCAGCCAAGATCGAGGGGTATCTTCCTATGGCTACACCTTC	CASSQDRGVSSYGYTF
NA	TRBV5-6	TRBD1	TRBJ1-1	TGTGCCAGCACCCAGACCTTTGGACAGGGCACTGAAGCTTTCTTT	CASTQTFGQGTEAFF
NA	TRBV6-1	TRBD2	TRBJ2-1	TGTGCCAGCAGTGACCCTTTTAGCGGGGGGGATAATGAGCAGTTCTTC	CASSDPFSGGDNEQFF
NA	TRBV15	NA	TRBJ2-7	TGTGCCACCAGCAGAGGGGACGGTAGCTCCTACGAGCAGTACTTC	CATSRGDGSSYEQYF
NA	TRBV18	TRBD1	TRBJ1-2	TGTGCCAGCTCAGAACTACGGACAGGGGAAGGCTACACCTTC	CASSELRTGEGYTF
NA	TRBV29-1	NA	TRBJ2-1	TGCAGCGTTGAGACGGGCATTCACAATGAGCAGTTCTTC	CSVETGIHNEQFF
NA	TRBV9	NA	TRBJ2-7	TGTGCCAGCGTCCAATGGGGGTTCCCCTACGAGCAGTACTTC	CASVQWGFPYEQYF
NA	TRBV25-1	NA	TRBJ1-6	TGTGCCAGCAGTGAACCCGGTAGTGGTCATAATTCACCCCTCCACTTT	CASSEPGSGHNSPLHF
NA	TRBV15	TRBD2	TRBJ2-1	TGTGCCACCGGAGACCTAGCGGGGGGGTTCAATGAGCAGTTCTTC	CATGDLAGGFNEQFF
NA	TRBV5-1	NA	TRBJ2-7	NA	CASSSGAMGTSYEQYF
NA	TRBV5-6	NA	TRBJ2-5	TGTGCCAGCAGCTCCCTCGGCAGGGTACAAGAGACCCAGTACTTC	CASSSLGRVQETQYF